These 2 T cell receptor beta chains originate from one sample sequenced in a study of vaccination and CD4 T cells after COVID-19. Antigens of these TCRs are unknown. The treatment was: roughly ten-day PBMC culture with coronavirus spike peptide pools or control peptides (ViraFEST assay). Oncomine TCR Beta short-read sequencing was applied to DNA from cultured CD4+ T cells. In TCRdb, the PCR reads were re-called with MiXCR into one record per CDR3 protein. The profile shows 15,000 or so distinct CDR3 sequences, 30% of them singletons. Sequencing was carried out using cultured CD4+ T cells from blood. The source is a human donor with COVID-19.

The chain carries TRBV7-9 and TRBJ2-7; D is possibly TRBD2 (6 bases). V shed 5 bases and J shed 6 bases, with 17 bases lying between them. This CDR3 contains 14 residues. Germline lookup yields CDR1 SEHNR and CDR2 FQNEAQ (reference sequence). As DNA, the CDR3 is TGTGCCAGCAGCCCCGAGGGAGGCAGGGCCGAGCAGTACTTC. It yields the protein CASSPEGGRAEQYF.

The chain's CDR3 is CASGGQGKVDGYTF. CDR3 nucleotides: TGTGCCAGCGGCGGACAGGGGAAGGTAGATGGCTACACCTTC. V is TRBV27 and J is TRBJ1-2; 9 bases align to TRBD1. This CDR3 region has 14 residues. Germline V gene lookup returns CDR1 MNHEY and CDR2 SMNVEV (reference sequence). V trimming: 8 bases; J trimming: 6 bases; junction bases outside the gene matches: 10.